Below are 25 T cell receptor beta chains sequenced from a single sample in a study of cytomegalovirus exposure and HLA in healthy donors. The assay was immunoSEQ multiplex PCR, and TCRdb's table has in-frame clones only and misses some. The table records about 150,000 clones, 88% of them present only once. Sequencing input: PBMCs. These TCRs come from a man younger than 35 in good health and CMV-seronegative.

The chain couples TRBV27 to TRBJ2-4; a weak D match, TRBD1 (6 bases). The CDR3 spans 13 residues. The V end was cut by 4 bases, the J end by 3 bases, with 7 bases between. The germline V gene has CDR1 MNHEY and CDR2 SMNVEV (reference sequence). In DNA form, the CDR3 reads TGTGCCAGCAGTTGGACAGACAAAAACATTCAGTACTTC. This gives the protein CASSWTDKNIQYF.

The rearrangement joins TRBV29-1 to TRBJ1-5, with 8 bases that match TRBD1. V shed 8 bases, J shed 5 bases, and the junction held 11 bases outside the gene matches. In germline, CDR1 is SQVTM, CDR2 ANQGSEA. The CDR3 extends over 14 amino acids. The chain's CDR3 is CSKDRGRGDQPQHF. CDR3 sequence (DNA): TGCAGCAAAGACAGGGGCAGAGGGGATCAGCCCCAGCATTTT.

J is TRBJ2-2 and V is TRBV19, with TRBD2 matching 8 bases. The V and J ends lost 6 bases and 1 base, in that order; junction bases with no gene match: 1. The length of the CDR3 is 14 residues. Germline values: CDR1 LNHDA, CDR2 SQIVND (reference sequence). The CDR3 DNA reads TGTGCCAGTAGCGCGGGAGGGAACACCGGGGAGCTGTTTTTT. This gives the protein CASSAGGNTGELFF.

This clone was detected many times. The chain recombines TRBV7-9 with TRBJ1-1, with D hard to call. The CDR3 is 9 amino acids. The V gene's germline CDR1 is SEHNR and CDR2 FQNEAQ (reference sequence). The V end was cut by 9 bases, the J end by 8 bases, with 7 bases between. The CDR3 DNA reads as TGTGCCAGGGCGGGAGAAGCTTTCTTT. Translated, it gives CARAGEAFF.

This clone has more than one count but fewer than ten. The J gene is TRBJ1-6, the V gene TRBV4-2; 7 bases map to TRBD1. CDR1 and CDR2 from the germline V gene are LGHNA and YNFKEQ. The V and J ends lost 4 bases and 5 bases, in that order; junction bases with no gene match: 5. This CDR3 comprises 15 residues. The CDR3: CASSLAGTDNSPLHF. CDR3 sequence (DNA): TGTGCCAGCAGCCTTGCTGGGACAGATAATTCACCCCTCCACTTT.

For this clone: The junction and the germline gene differ at one end; a read error may be behind it. The chain is built from TRBV29-1 and TRBJ2-2; D perhaps matches TRBD1 (6 bases). The V gene's germline CDR1 is SQVTM and CDR2 ANQGSEA. The CDR3 consists of 12 residues. The CDR3 here is CSFEQGNGELFF. In nucleotides, the CDR3 is TGCAGCTTTGAGCAGGGGAACGGGGAGCTGTTTTTT.

The V call is TRBV5-1, the J call TRBJ2-3, with 9 bases fitting TRBD2. V shed 0 bases and J 0 bases; nucleotides not matched to a gene: 11. Germline-derived CDR1 and CDR2 are SGHRS and YFSETQ. This CDR3 is built from 19 residues. This CDR3 reads CASSLGWASGKVSTDTQYF. The DNA for the CDR3 is TGCGCCAGCAGCTTGGGGTGGGCTAGCGGGAAAGTGAGCACAGATACGCAGTATTTT.

The V and J genes are TRBV28 and TRBJ1-1; tentatively, D is TRBD1 (6 bases). Trimming removed 2 bases from V and 3 bases from J, with 10 bases in between. Germline lookup yields CDR1 MDHEN and CDR2 SYDVKM. The length of the CDR3 is 14 residues. The chain's CDR3 is CASSLGDKHTEAFF. The CDR3 region has the DNA TGTGCCAGCAGTTTAGGGGACAAGCACACTGAAGCTTTCTTT.

V is TRBV6-6 and J is TRBJ1-1; D gene ambiguous. Between the trimmed V and J ends, which lost 2 bases and 9 bases, there was a span of 16 bases. CDR1 and CDR2 from the germline V gene are MNHNY and SVGAGI (reference sequence). The CDR3 covers 14 residues. CDR3 residues: CASSYTDRQDQAFF. CDR3 bases: TGTGCCAGCAGTTACACAGATCGCCAGGATCAAGCTTTCTTT.

V gene TRBV13 combines with J gene TRBJ1-1; perhaps TRBD1 as D (5 bases). The V gene's germline CDR1 is PRHDT and CDR2 FYEKMQ (reference sequence). The CDR3 contains 13 residues. V dropped 4 bases and J dropped 8 bases, with 14 bases sitting between them. CDR3: CASSSGGAYEAFF. CDR3 in DNA: TGTGCCAGCAGCTCCGGCGGGGCATACGAAGCTTTCTTT.

This clone came up a few times. The chain carries TRBV7-9 and TRBJ2-2, with TRBD1 matching over 10 bases. This CDR3 comprises 15 residues. Germline V gives CDR1 SEHNR, CDR2 FQNEAQ (reference sequence). The V and J ends lost 1 base and 7 bases, in that order; junction bases with no gene match: 3. This chain's CDR3 is CASSLGQGAIGELFF. CDR3 in DNA: TGTGCCAGCAGCTTAGGACAGGGGGCCATCGGGGAGCTGTTTTTT. Full variable domain (rest looked up from reference TRBV7-9 and TRBJ2-2): DTGVSQNPRHKITKRGQNVTFRCDPISEHNRLYWYRQTLGQGPEFLTYFQNEAQLEKSRLLSDRFSAERPKGSFSTLEIQRTEQGDSAMYLCASSLGQGAIGELFFGEGSRLTVL.

The rearrangement joins TRBV5-4 to TRBJ1-6; weak D call: TRBD1 (5 bases). Germline loops: CDR1 SGHNT, CDR2 YYREEE (reference sequence). This CDR3 spans 15 amino acids. The V end lost 4 bases, the J end lost 6 bases, and 14 bases lay between the germline ends. Written as DNA, the CDR3 is TGTGCCAGCAGCCAGTCAATGACAGTTAATTCACCCCTCCACTTT. Protein product: CASSQSMTVNSPLHF.

The chain links TRBV5-6 to TRBJ2-1, with 13 bases lining up with TRBD2. CDR3 length: 15 amino acids. The V segment lost 4 bases and the J segment 7 bases; nucleotides outside the gene matches: 5. Germline CDR1 SGHDT, CDR2 YYEEEE. CDR3: CASSVGTSGTNEQFF. The CDR3 nucleotides read TGTGCCAGCAGCGTTGGGACTAGCGGGACAAATGAGCAGTTCTTC.

This clone showed up just once. The V gene is TRBV19, the J gene TRBJ1-1; 11 bases line up with TRBD1. Germline CDR1 reads LNHDA; CDR2 reads SQIVND (reference sequence). The junction had 6 bases not matched to a gene; V was cut back by 6 bases and J by 6 bases. This CDR3 has 14 amino acids. The CDR3 spells CASRMDRGPAEAFF. The CDR3 DNA follows: TGTGCCAGTAGAATGGACAGGGGGCCCGCTGAAGCTTTCTTT.

The V gene is TRBV27, the J gene TRBJ1-6; 7 bases align to TRBD1. CDR1 is MNHEY, CDR2 SMNVEV, per germline (reference sequence). This CDR3 is built from 17 residues. V lost 6 bases and J lost 10; bases outside the gene matches: 18. CDR3 DNA sequence: TGTGCCAGCAGCCCCATTATGAGGGGGCGAACAACATCACCCCTCCACTTT. Translating it yields CASSPIMRGRTTSPLHF.

The V and J genes are TRBV14 and TRBJ1-1, with D perhaps TRBD1 (5 bases). Trimming stripped 0 bases from V and 10 bases from J, with 9 bases between. The CDR3 totals 12 residues. Germline loops: CDR1 SGHDN, CDR2 FVKESK. CDR3 amino acids: CASSQDRRGAFF. As DNA, the CDR3 is TGTGCCAGCAGCCAAGATCGGAGGGGAGCTTTCTTT.

The rearrangement joins TRBV29-1 to TRBJ2-3; tentatively, D is TRBD2 (6 bases). This CDR3 spans 12 amino acids. Germline lookup yields CDR1 SQVTM and CDR2 ANQGSEA. The V and J ends lost 1 base and 5 bases respectively, with 7 bases between them. The CDR3 here is CSVEVGRDTQYF. In nucleotides, the CDR3 is TGCAGCGTTGAAGTCGGGAGAGATACGCAGTATTTT.

This chain joins TRBV12-2 and TRBJ2-7; no DNA check was done on the table's D call, TRBD1. TRBV12-2 is tagged as a pseudogene. The CDR3 totals 15 residues. As DNA, the CDR3 is TGTGCAAGTCGCCCGCCCCAACAGAAGCCCTACGAGCAGTACGTC. It yields the protein CASRPPQQKPYEQYV.

This chain joins TRBV25-1 and TRBJ2-3; D remains ambiguous. The CDR3 spans 15 residues. Per germline, CDR1 MGHDK and CDR2 SYGVNS. V gave up 1 base and J gave up 1 base, with 9 bases separating them. The CDR3 nucleotides are TGTGCCAGCAGTGAATCTGTCCGGGGCACAGATACGCAGTATTTT. Encoded protein: CASSESVRGTDTQYF. Supplemented by reference TRBV25-1 and TRBJ2-3, the full variable domain reads EADIYQTPRYLVIGTGKKITLECSQTMGHDKMYWYQQDPGMELHLIHYSYGVNSTEKGDLSSESTVSRIRTEHFPLTLESARPSHTSQYLCASSESVRGTDTQYFGPGTRLTVL.

The rearrangement links TRBV25-1 to TRBJ2-3; 10 nucleotides align to TRBD1. CDR3 length: 14 amino acids. Trimming removed 8 bases from V and 5 bases from J; junction bases left unmatched: 7. Per the germline V gene, CDR1 is MGHDK and CDR2 is SYGVNS. CDR3 protein: CASSRDRGVDTQYF. CDR3 in DNA: TGTGCCAGCTCCCGGGACAGGGGTGTAGATACGCAGTATTTT.

This clone was seen once. This sequence joins TRBV6-6 and TRBJ2-7, with 9 bases identical to TRBD1. The CDR3 runs 16 residues. Germline CDR1 is MNHNY and CDR2 is SVGAGI (reference sequence). The ends lost 6 bases at V and 7 bases at J; junction bases unmatched: 16. The CDR3 sequence is CASRAIGGQGGYEQYF. CDR3 DNA sequence: TGTGCCAGCAGGGCGATTGGGGGACAGGGAGGGTATGAGCAGTACTTC.

Comment on this clone: Germline and junction disagree at one end, which may indicate a read error. The gene calls are TRBV5-6 and TRBJ2-1; 7 bases agree with TRBD2. Per the germline V gene, CDR1 is SGHDT and CDR2 is YYEEEE. The CDR3 consists of 12 residues. CDR3: CASSIRAGTNLF. For the CDR3, the DNA is TGTGCCAGCAGCATTAGGGCCGGGACTAACCTCTTC.

The chain combines TRBV21-1 with TRBJ1-2; TRBD1 reflects the table's D call only, with no check against the DNA. TRBV21-1 is a pseudogene locus. CDR3 length equals 19 residues. CDR3 in DNA: TGTGCCAGCAGCAAAACATCCGACAGGGCCCGGATGTTAACCTATGGCTACACCTTC. Its translation is CASSKTSDRARMLTYGYTF.

The V and J genes are TRBV7-9 and TRBJ2-2; D might be TRBD2 (6 bases). The V and J ends lost 5 bases and 7 bases respectively, with 17 bases between them. CDR3 length: 15 residues. Per germline, CDR1 SEHNR and CDR2 FQNEAQ (reference sequence). CDR3 in amino acids: CASSASGERSGELFF. The CDR3, as DNA: TGTGCCAGCAGCGCGTCGGGGGAGCGGAGCGGGGAGCTGTTTTTT.

The chain recombines TRBV4-1 with TRBJ1-5, with D maybe TRBD1 (5 bases). The CDR3 runs to 15 residues. The V end lost 1 base, the J end lost 4 bases, and 11 bases lay between the germline ends. CDR1 is MGHRA and CDR2 is YSYEKL in the germline V gene. CDR3 loop: CASSQGTSSNQPQHF. The CDR3 DNA is TGCGCCAGCAGCCAAGGGACATCTTCTAATCAGCCCCAGCATTTT.